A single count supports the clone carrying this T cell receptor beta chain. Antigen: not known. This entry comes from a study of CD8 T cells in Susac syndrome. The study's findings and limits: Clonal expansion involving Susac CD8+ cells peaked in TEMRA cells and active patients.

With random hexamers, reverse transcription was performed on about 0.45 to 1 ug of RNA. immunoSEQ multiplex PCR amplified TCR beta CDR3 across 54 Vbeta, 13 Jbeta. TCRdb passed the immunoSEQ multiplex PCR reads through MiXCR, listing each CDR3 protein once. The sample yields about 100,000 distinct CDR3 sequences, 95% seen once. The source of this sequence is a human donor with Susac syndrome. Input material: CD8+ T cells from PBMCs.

The CDR3 is CASSQDPGDYNEQFF. CDR3 in DNA: TGTGCCAGCAGCCAAGATCCCGGCGACTACAATGAGCAGTTCTTC. The chain combines TRBV3-1 with TRBJ2-1; no clear D. Germline V gene data show CDR1 as LGHDT and CDR2 as YNNKEL (reference sequence). Trimming pared 0 bases from V and 3 bases from J, leaving 9 bases between. The CDR3 has 15 amino acids.